The 28 T cell receptor beta chains in this list originate from one sample, sequenced in a study of blood T cell repertoires in COVID-19. The method was immunoSEQ multiplex PCR; TCRdb's version includes in-frame clones alone and lacks a portion of them. The table has more than 200,000 clones, about nine tenths seen once. The sequencing input was PBMCs or T cells enriched from blood (not recorded which). The source is a woman in her thirties with acute COVID-19.

Here the CDR3 DNA reads TGTGCCAGCAGTCTATCCCCGGGTAGCGGGGACGAGCAGTACTTC. Residues: CASSLSPGSGDEQYF. The rearrangement joins TRBV6-2 or TRBV6-3 to TRBJ2-7; TRBD2 matches at 8 bases. Germline trimming cut 5 bases from V and 5 bases from J; bases unmatched to any gene: 11. The V gene's germline CDR1 is MNHEY and CDR2 SVGEGT. CDR3 size: 15 residues.

The chain combines TRBV28 with TRBJ1-4; D is unclear. CDR1 and CDR2 from the germline V gene are MDHEN and SYDVKM. The CDR3 contains 15 residues. The V end was cut by 4 bases, the J end by 8 bases, with 17 bases between. CDR3 sequence reads: CASSSAHAEREKLFF. The CDR3 DNA reads TGTGCCAGCAGTTCCGCTCACGCCGAGCGGGAAAAACTGTTTTTT.

The chain has TRBV9 and TRBJ2-3; D unresolved. The CDR3 loop spans 16 amino acids. Germline loops: CDR1 SGDLS, CDR2 YYNGEE. Between the trimmed V and J ends, which lost 4 bases and 2 bases, there was a span of 17 bases. Here the CDR3 DNA reads TGTGCCAGCAGCCCCCAAGGTTGGGCCATCACAGATACGCAGTATTTT. It translates to CASSPQGWAITDTQYF.

This CDR3 is CASSLGGPGRTYEQYF. The CDR3 DNA is TGCGCCAGCAGCTTGGGGGGTCCGGGGAGGACTTACGAGCAGTACTTC. The chain combines TRBV5-1 with TRBJ2-7; TRBD2 might be the D (6 bases). Germline V gene lookup returns CDR1 SGHRS and CDR2 YFSETQ. This CDR3 has 16 amino acids. V dropped 0 bases and J dropped 4 bases, with 17 bases sitting between them.

V gene TRBV27 combines with J gene TRBJ1-2; the match to TRBD1 covers 7 bases. Germline lookup yields CDR1 MNHEY and CDR2 SMNVEV (reference sequence). V was clipped by 5 bases and J by 5 bases; unmatched bases: 11. CDR3 length equals 15 residues. The CDR3 loop reads CASSGRRTGPYGYTF. In DNA form, the CDR3 reads TGTGCCAGCAGTGGGAGGCGGACAGGACCGTATGGCTACACCTTC.

The rearrangement uses TRBV5-1 and TRBJ1-2, with 7 bases lining up with TRBD1. The CDR3 loop spans 14 amino acids. CDR1 and CDR2 from the germline V gene are SGHRS and YFSETQ. Trimming cost V 0 bases and J 4 bases; bases outside gene matches: 3. The CDR3 nucleotides read TGCGCCAGCAGCTTGGAAGGGGGCGGCTATGGCTACACCTTC. It specifies CASSLEGGGYGYTF.

V is TRBV30 and J is TRBJ2-7, with D uncertain. Germline values: CDR1 GTSNPN, CDR2 SVGIG (reference sequence). Trimming shortened V by 2 bases and J by 0 bases, and 2 bases separated the two germline ends. The CDR3 loop spans 11 amino acids. The CDR3 here is CAWSHSYEQYF. For the CDR3, the DNA is TGTGCCTGGAGTCACTCCTACGAGCAGTACTTC.

This clone occurred once. This sequence joins TRBV5-4 and TRBJ1-5; 8 nucleotides agree with TRBD1. J lost 5 bases, V lost 4 bases, and 8 bases had no gene match. Per the germline V gene, CDR1 is SGHNT and CDR2 is YYREEE (reference sequence). The CDR3 contains 15 residues. CDR3 DNA: TGTGCCAGCAGCCTAGGACAGGGTGACGATCAGCCCCAGCATTTT. It specifies CASSLGQGDDQPQHF.

The V and J genes are TRBV19 and TRBJ1-3, with D maybe TRBD1 (5 bases). V was pared by 6 bases and J by 4 bases, with 16 bases between. The CDR3 is 15 residues long. Germline assignment: CDR1 LNHDA and CDR2 SQIVND (reference sequence). CDR3 protein: CASSERRGGGNTIYF. The CDR3 DNA sequence: TGTGCCAGTAGCGAACGACGCGGGGGAGGAAACACCATATATTTT.

The J gene is TRBJ1-2, the V gene TRBV30; TRBD1 might be the D (5 bases). The CDR3 has 12 amino acids. Germline lookup yields CDR1 GTSNPN and CDR2 SVGIG (reference sequence). The V end lost 2 bases, the J end lost 8 bases, and 12 bases lay between the germline ends. The CDR3 DNA sequence: TGTGCCTGGAGTCCCGGACATCCCGGCTACACCTTC. Protein sequence: CAWSPGHPGYTF.

CDR3: CASSQEMTSGDYEQYF. DNA for the CDR3: TGCGCCAGCAGCCAAGAAATGACTAGCGGAGACTACGAGCAGTACTTC. The gene calls are TRBV4-3 and TRBJ2-7; 9 bases align to TRBD2. Germline V gene lookup returns CDR1 LGHNA and CDR2 YSLEER. The CDR3 length is 16 residues. The V gene end was trimmed by 0 bases and the J gene end by 3 bases; junction bases not matched to a gene: 6.

The chain recombines TRBV11-2 with TRBJ2-1; no definite D call. From germline, CDR1 is SGHAT and CDR2 FQNNGV. CDR3 length: 11 residues. V gave up 1 base and J gave up 9 bases, with 4 bases separating them. The CDR3 sequence: CASSLAGEQFF. For the CDR3, the DNA is TGTGCCAGCAGCTTAGCGGGTGAGCAGTTCTTC.

This clone was recorded once. The chain has TRBV7-9 and TRBJ2-7; no clear D. The V end was cut by 5 bases, the J end by 1 base, with 6 bases between. The germline CDR1 and CDR2 sequences are SEHNR and FQNEAQ (reference sequence). The CDR3 has 12 residues. CDR3 nucleotide sequence: TGTGCCAGCAGCGCCACATCCTACGAGCAGTACTTC. This translates into CASSATSYEQYF.

The genes are TRBV28 and TRBJ2-7; TRBD2 aligns across 7 bases. Germline V gene sequence: CDR1 MDHEN, CDR2 SYDVKM. V lost 5 bases and J lost 4; bases outside the gene matches: 8. The CDR3 sequence is 14 residues long. Here the CDR3 reads CASSEVGGGYEQYF. In DNA form, the CDR3 reads TGTGCCAGCAGTGAGGTTGGGGGGGGGTACGAGCAGTACTTC.

The chain carries TRBV27 and TRBJ2-7, with TRBD2 matching over 8 bases. The CDR3 is 16 residues long. Trimming cost V 0 bases and J 2 bases; bases outside gene matches: 6. Germline values: CDR1 MNHEY, CDR2 SMNVEV (reference sequence). The CDR3 DNA follows: TGTGCCAGCAGTTTATCCCCTAGCGGGTTTACCTACGAGCAGTACTTC. This sequence encodes CASSLSPSGFTYEQYF.

The chain joins TRBV10-3 to TRBJ2-1, with 7 positions matching TRBD2. CDR3 size: 15 residues. Germline V gene sequence: CDR1 ENHRY, CDR2 SYGVKD. V lost 4 bases to trimming and J lost 9 bases; unmatched junction nucleotides: 12. The DNA of the CDR3 is TGTGCCATCAGTGGGTCAGCGGGGCGCCGTGGTGAGCAGTTCTTC. It translates to CAISGSAGRRGEQFF.

V is TRBV19 and J is TRBJ2-1, with 12 positions matching TRBD2. The CDR3 is 16 amino acids. Trimming at V came to 10 bases and at J to 8 bases, leaving 15 bases not matched to a gene. The germline V gene has CDR1 LNHDA and CDR2 SQIVND (reference sequence). The CDR3, as DNA: TGTGCCACCAAGACTAGCGGGGGTGCCAAGGTCGATGAGCAGTTCTTC. It codes for CATKTSGGAKVDEQFF.

The rearrangement uses TRBV4-1 and TRBJ2-7; tentatively, D is TRBD1 (6 bases). Germline lookup yields CDR1 MGHRA and CDR2 YSYEKL. V was pared by 3 bases and J by 0 bases, with 15 bases between. There are 16 residues in the CDR3. The CDR3 DNA reads as TGCGCCAGCAGCCACACTCCGGGACACAGCTCCTACGAGCAGTACTTC. Amino acid sequence: CASSHTPGHSSYEQYF.

This clone was seen only a few times. The chain is built from TRBV2 and TRBJ1-1; D might be TRBD1 (5 bases). Germline V gene lookup returns CDR1 SNHLY and CDR2 FYNNEI. The CDR3 runs 12 residues. Trimming removed 7 bases at V and 1 base at J, with 7 bases between. The CDR3 reads CASNDRNTEAFF. The CDR3 nucleotides read TGTGCCAGCAACGACAGGAACACTGAAGCTTTCTTT.

This chain connects TRBV6-5 to TRBJ1-3, with TRBD1 matching over 7 bases. The CDR3 length is 15 residues. Germline V gene lookup returns CDR1 MNHEY and CDR2 SVGAGI. With V trimmed by 7 bases and J by 3 bases, 9 bases remained unmatched. The CDR3 DNA reads as TGTGCCAGCATAATTACAGGGGTCGGTGGAAACACCATATATTTT. Translating gives CASIITGVGGNTIYF.

The V gene is TRBV11-2, the J gene TRBJ1-2, with D uncertain. Germline V gene data show CDR1 as SGHAT and CDR2 as FQNNGV. The V end lost 2 bases, the J end lost 0 bases, and 13 bases lay between the germline ends. The CDR3 loop spans 16 amino acids. For the CDR3, the DNA is TGTGCCAGCAGCTTAACGGGAGGGCGCGCTAACTATGGCTACACCTTC. This codes for CASSLTGGRANYGYTF.

The rearrangement links TRBV3-1 (or the pseudogene TRBV3-2) to TRBJ2-1; D is perhaps TRBD2 (5 bases). From germline, CDR1 is LGHDT and CDR2 YNNKEL (reference sequence). Trimming removed 2 bases at V and 8 bases at J, with 16 bases between. The CDR3 is 15 amino acids. For the CDR3, the DNA is TGTGCCAGCAGCCAATTCCTAGGAGGCCCCGATGAGCAGTTCTTC. Translated, it gives CASSQFLGGPDEQFF.

In DNA form, the CDR3 reads TGTGCCAGTCGTCGGGACAGGAACTATGGCTACACCTTC. Its translation: CASRRDRNYGYTF. This sequence joins TRBV19 and TRBJ1-2; the match to TRBD1 covers 8 bases. The CDR3 contains 13 residues. CDR1 and CDR2 (germline): LNHDA, SQIVND (reference sequence). Unmatched junction bases numbered 4, after V lost 8 bases and J lost 2 bases.

This CDR3 is CASSQGGRFSPLHF. CDR3 in DNA: TGCGCCAGCAGCCAAGGGGGCAGATTTTCACCCCTCCACTTT. The rearrangement joins TRBV4-3 to TRBJ1-6, with D perhaps TRBD1 (5 bases). Trimming took off 1 base at V and 9 bases at J, with 10 bases between the two ends. This CDR3 is 14 amino acids long. Germline V gives CDR1 LGHNA, CDR2 YSLEER.

This clone was detected only a few times. The rearrangement joins TRBV6-5 to TRBJ1-5; 11 bases align to TRBD1. This CDR3 is 13 amino acids long. V lost 8 bases and J lost 6; bases outside the gene matches: 3. CDR1 and CDR2 (germline): MNHEY, SVGAGI. The CDR3 DNA reads as TGTGCCAGCGGGGGGACAGGGGGTCAGCCCCAGCATTTT. Translated: CASGGTGGQPQHF.

The chain links TRBV23-1 to TRBJ1-5; weak D call: TRBD1 (5 bases). TRBV23-1 carries the ORF label, with uncertain function. V dropped 0 bases and J dropped 6 bases, with 6 bases sitting between them. There are 13 residues in the CDR3. The CDR3 region is CASSQSTGQPQHF. CDR3 nucleotide sequence: TGCGCCAGCAGTCAATCTACAGGTCAGCCCCAGCATTTT.

The J gene is TRBJ2-5, the V gene TRBV14, with 8 bases fitting TRBD2. Trimming took 1 base from V and 5 from J; bases not matched to a gene: 9. This CDR3 is built from 16 residues. Germline assignment: CDR1 SGHDN and CDR2 FVKESK. The DNA for the CDR3 is TGTGCCAGCAGCCAAGTCCGGCTAGCGGGTAGGGAGACCCAGTACTTC. It encodes CASSQVRLAGRETQYF.

V usage is TRBV12-3 or TRBV12-4 and J usage is TRBJ2-1; D might be TRBD2 (6 bases). The CDR3 runs 11 residues. Trimming left V 2 bases short and J 12 bases short, with 8 bases between. The CDR3 sequence: CASSLTSLQFF. CDR3 sequence (DNA): TGTGCCAGCAGTTTAACTAGCCTGCAGTTCTTC.